Listed below are T cell receptor beta chains from one sample, sequenced in a study of blood T cell repertoires in COVID-19. Clones were read by immunoSEQ multiplex PCR, and TCRdb kept only the in-frame ones, dropping some. The sample has over 30,000 clones, 85% to 90% seen once; the top ten hold approximately 13%. Sequenced sample: peripheral blood. The receptors were sampled from a man aged 65-85 years with active COVID-19. Both conserved end residues are part of each CDR3. D genes are given only for firm matches. Part of the rows lack a size; the others show once, few, many or a class for expanded clones.

size | D | length | J | V | CDR3 | DNA
once | NA | 16 | TRBJ2-6 | TRBV6-4 | CASSDSGHSGANVLTF | TGTGCCAGCAGTGACTCGGGACACTCTGGGGCCAACGTCCTGACTTTC
once | NA | 14 | TRBJ1-5 | TRBV27 | CASSYNRENQPQHF | TGTGCCAGCAGCTACAACAGGGAGAATCAGCCCCAGCATTTT
NA | NA | 14 | TRBJ1-6 | TRBV6-5 | CASTTGGYNSPLHF | TGTGCCAGCACCACGGGGGGTTATAATTCACCCCTCCACTTT
NA | NA | 13 | TRBJ1-2 | TRBV3-1/TRBV3-2 | CASSQWKGGGYTF | TGTGCCAGCAGCCAATGGAAGGGAGGCGGCTACACCTTC
few | TRBD1 | 14 | TRBJ1-2 | TRBV7-2 | CASSEQGAADGYTF | TGTGCCAGCAGCGAACAGGGGGCGGCTGATGGCTACACCTTC
NA | TRBD1 | 14 | TRBJ1-1 | TRBV10-3 | CAIKTTGDGTEAFF | TGTGCCATCAAGACGACAGGGGATGGCACTGAAGCTTTCTTT
NA | NA | 13 | TRBJ1-5 | TRBV6-5 | CASSSRGGQPQHF | TGTGCCAGCAGTTCGAGGGGAGGGCAGCCCCAGCATTTT
once | TRBD2 | 15 | TRBJ2-7 | TRBV29-1 | CSVEDPRGGSNEQYF | TGCAGCGTTGAAGACCCAAGGGGAGGGTCCAACGAGCAGTACTTC
NA | NA | 14 | TRBJ2-1 | TRBV5-4 | CASSLWSSYNEQFF | TGTGCCAGCAGCTTGTGGAGCTCCTACAATGAGCAGTTCTTC
NA | NA | 13 | TRBJ1-1 | TRBV3-1/TRBV3-2 | CASSQLGGTEAFF | TGTGCCAGCAGCCAACTGGGAGGTACTGAAGCTTTCTTT
once | NA | 13 | TRBJ2-7 | TRBV5-8 | CASSFKGGNEQYF | TGTGCCAGCAGCTTTAAAGGAGGTAACGAGCAGTACTTC
NA | NA | 15 | TRBJ2-2 | TRBV9 | CASSLSGTNTGELFF | TGTGCCAGCAGCCTTAGCGGCACCAACACCGGGGAGCTGTTTTTT
NA | TRBD2 | 16 | TRBJ2-1 | TRBV13 | CASSPFGSGIYNEQFF | TGTGCCAGCAGCCCCTTCGGTAGCGGGATCTACAATGAGCAGTTCTTC
NA | NA | 16 | TRBJ2-5 | TRBV7-7 | CASSPTVGSTAETQYF | TGTGCTAGCAGCCCAACGGTCGGGTCAACGGCAGAGACCCAGTACTTC
NA | NA | 11 | TRBJ2-1 | TRBV6-6 | CASSRVGEQFF | TGTGCCAGCAGCAGGGTAGGCGAGCAGTTCTTC
once | TRBD1 | 13 | TRBJ1-1 | TRBV10-3 | CAIRDRANTEAFF | TGTGCCATCAGGGACAGGGCCAACACTGAAGCTTTCTTT
NA | TRBD1 | 13 | TRBJ2-5 | TRBV4-1 | CASSRGQEETQYF | TGCGCCAGCAGCCGCGGACAGGAAGAGACCCAGTACTTC
once | NA | 15 | TRBJ2-1 | TRBV7-7 | CASSLGAGSPIEQFF | TGTGCCAGCAGCTTAGGGGCAGGGTCTCCGATTGAGCAGTTCTTC
NA | TRBD2 | 13 | TRBJ2-1 | TRBV14 | CASSQDQAGLQFF | TGTGCCAGCAGCCAAGATCAAGCGGGACTGCAGTTCTTC
NA | NA | 15 | TRBJ2-1 | TRBV5-6 | CASSLVRGIGNEQFF | TGTGCCAGCAGCTTGGTCCGGGGTATCGGCAATGAGCAGTTCTTC
NA | TRBD1 | 14 | TRBJ2-1 | TRBV29-1 | CSVSGTGGRNEQFF | TGCAGCGTATCCGGGACAGGGGGCAGGAATGAGCAGTTCTTC
NA | NA | 14 | TRBJ1-4 | TRBV7-2 | CASSMGGVGEKLFF | TGTGCCAGCAGCATGGGGGGGGTTGGAGAAAAACTGTTTTTT
NA | NA | 15 | TRBJ1-2 | TRBV19 | CASSIWGRRGHGYTF | TGTGCCAGTAGTATTTGGGGTCGCCGAGGGCATGGCTACACCTTC
NA | TRBD1 | 15 | TRBJ1-2 | TRBV25-1 | CASRRQGRTNYGYTF | TGTGCCAGCAGAAGACAGGGTAGGACTAACTATGGCTACACCTTC
NA | NA | 13 | TRBJ1-1 | TRBV11-2 | CASSFQGNTEAFF | TGTGCCAGCAGCTTCCAGGGGAACACTGAAGCTTTCTTT
once | NA | 12 | TRBJ2-7 | TRBV21-1 | CASSHRGYEQYF | TGTGCCAGCAGCCACCGGGGTTACGAGCAGTACTTC
NA | TRBD2 | 16 | TRBJ2-1 | TRBV6-5 | CASSYSNSGRANEQFF | TGTGCCAGCAGTTACTCGAATAGCGGGAGGGCCAATGAGCAGTTCTTC
NA | NA | 12 | TRBJ1-2 | TRBV12-3/TRBV12-4 | CASSPQSYGYTF | TGTGCCAGCAGCCCCCAGTCCTATGGCTACACCTTC
NA | NA | 16 | TRBJ1-4 | TRBV27 | CASSPTRQVSNEKLFF | TGTGCCAGCAGTCCCACACGACAGGTTTCTAATGAAAAACTGTTTTTT
NA | NA | 14 | TRBJ2-2 | TRBV19 | CASSSGGETGELFF | TGTGCCAGTAGTAGTGGAGGGGAAACCGGGGAGCTGTTTTTT
once | TRBD2 | 14 | TRBJ2-5 | TRBV7-9 | CASKTSGNQETQYF | TGTGCCAGTAAGACTAGCGGTAACCAAGAGACCCAGTACTTC
few | TRBD2 | 14 | TRBJ2-7 | TRBV7-2 | CASSPRAGENEQYF | TGTGCCAGCAGCCCCCGAGCGGGAGAAAACGAGCAGTACTTC
NA | NA | 16 | TRBJ2-5 | TRBV3-1/TRBV3-2 | CASSQGTPGLIETQYF | TGTGCCAGCAGCCAAGGGACTCCGGGCCTCATCGAGACCCAGTACTTC
NA | TRBD2 | 18 | TRBJ2-7 | TRBV7-2 | CASSIRGGSGRAMHEQYF | TGTGCCAGCAGCATCCGGGGTGGTAGCGGGAGGGCCATGCACGAGCAGTACTTC
NA | TRBD1 | 14 | TRBJ2-7 | TRBV19 | CASSAGQGIDEQYF | TGTGCCAGTAGTGCGGGACAGGGGATCGACGAGCAGTACTTC
NA | TRBD1 | 16 | TRBJ2-5 | TRBV5-4 | CASSLGQGARQETQYF | TGTGCCAGCAGCTTGGGACAGGGGGCGCGCCAAGAGACCCAGTACTTC
NA | TRBD2 | 15 | TRBJ2-7 | TRBV28 | CASSFGGASSYEQYF | TGTGCCAGCAGTTTCGGGGGGGCAAGCTCCTACGAGCAGTACTTC
NA | NA | 12 | TRBJ2-2 | TRBV28 | CASSFSTGELFF | TGTGCCAGCAGTTTTAGCACCGGGGAGCTGTTTTTT
NA | TRBD2 | 15 | TRBJ2-7 | TRBV7-8 | CASSLVPAGVNEQYF | TGTGCCAGCAGCTTAGTTCCAGCGGGAGTCAACGAGCAGTACTTC
NA | NA | 12 | TRBJ1-2 | TRBV7-9 | CASSLSGGGYTF | TGTGCCAGCAGCTTAAGCGGCGGCGGCTACACCTTC
NA | TRBD1 | 16 | TRBJ2-2 | TRBV20-1 | CSASSGTGRETGELFF | TGCAGTGCTAGTTCCGGGACAGGGAGGGAGACCGGGGAGCTGTTTTTT
NA | NA | 14 | TRBJ2-7 | TRBV2 | CASTVREATYEQYF | TGTGCCAGCACTGTGCGAGAAGCGACCTACGAGCAGTACTTC
NA | TRBD2 | 15 | TRBJ2-2 | TRBV5-1 | CASSFLAGDTGELFF | TGCGCCAGCAGCTTTCTAGCGGGAGACACCGGGGAGCTGTTTTTT
NA | TRBD1 | 17 | TRBJ1-5 | TRBV28 | CASSGTGQGFSNQPQHF | TGTGCCAGCAGTGGAACGGGACAGGGGTTCAGCAATCAGCCCCAGCATTTT
NA | NA | 14 | TRBJ2-1 | TRBV11-2 | CASSPAWQSNEQFF | TGTGCCAGCAGCCCAGCGTGGCAATCCAATGAGCAGTTCTTC
NA | NA | 16 | TRBJ1-1 | TRBV9 | CASSVRRPRGGTEAFF | TGTGCCAGCAGCGTCCGAAGACCGAGGGGAGGCACTGAAGCTTTCTTT
NA | NA | 13 | TRBJ1-2 | TRBV4-3 | CASRDTGNYGYTF | TGCGCCAGCAGAGATACAGGAAACTATGGCTACACCTTC
few | NA | 14 | TRBJ2-1 | TRBV27 | CASTPLGSNNEQFF | TGTGCCAGCACCCCCCTAGGCAGTAACAATGAGCAGTTCTTC
once | TRBD1 | 14 | TRBJ1-3 | TRBV5-1 | CASSEGAIGNTIYF | TGCGCCAGCAGTGAGGGGGCGATTGGAAACACCATATATTTT
few | TRBD2 | 13 | TRBJ2-7 | TRBV30 | CAWSALRGVGYYF | TGTGCCTGGAGTGCCCTACGGGGGGTAGGTTACTATTTC
NA | TRBD1 | 16 | TRBJ2-7 | TRBV10-3 | CAISARSGTGGHEQYF | TGTGCCATCAGTGCTAGATCCGGGACAGGGGGTCACGAGCAGTACTTC
NA | NA | 14 | TRBJ2-1 | TRBV7-7 | CASSSGSGSNEQFF | TGTGCCAGCAGCTCCGGGTCGGGAAGCAATGAGCAGTTCTTC
NA | TRBD1 | 17 | TRBJ2-3 | TRBV7-9 | CASSPPRTGAVQDTQYF | TGTGCCAGCAGCCCCCCCAGGACAGGGGCGGTCCAAGATACGCAGTATTTT
NA | TRBD2 | 15 | TRBJ2-7 | TRBV7-2 | CASSLATSGTYEQYF | TGTGCCAGCAGCTTAGCGACTAGCGGGACCTACGAGCAGTACTTC
NA | NA | 13 | TRBJ1-2 | TRBV4-3 | CASSQDQGYGYTF | TGCGCCAGCAGCCAAGATCAGGGGTATGGCTACACCTTC
once | NA | 12 | TRBJ1-5 | TRBV5-8 | CASSFGNQPQHF | TGTGCCAGCAGCTTCGGGAATCAGCCCCAGCATTTT
NA | TRBD1 | 14 | TRBJ1-2 | TRBV27 | CASRTGAHGYGYTF | TGTGCCAGCAGGACAGGGGCTCACGGCTATGGCTACACCTTC
NA | TRBD2 | 15 | TRBJ2-7 | TRBV2 | CASSPGTSGSYEQYF | TGTGCCAGCAGTCCGGGGACTAGCGGGAGTTACGAGCAGTACTTC
NA | NA | 13 | TRBJ1-1 | TRBV6-6 | CASSPRPNTEAFF | TGTGCCAGCAGTCCGCGGCCGAACACTGAAGCTTTCTTT
NA | TRBD1 | 15 | TRBJ1-2 | TRBV5-5 | CASSQGTVSNYGYTF | TGTGCCAGCAGCCAAGGGACAGTCTCTAACTATGGCTACACCTTC